This TCR beta chain was profiled in a study of T cells in Graves' hyperthyroidism and ophthalmopathy (dated by TCRdb to between 2019 and 2020). Some background on the complete study: Peripheral blood was collected at initial diagnosis, before any treatment. TCR V-J signatures able to tell the groups apart were searched for in a discovery cohort of 90 to 100 patients, of whom roughly 42 had Graves' ophthalmopathy and around 56 had stable Graves' hyperthyroidism. An independent validation cohort of under 20 hyperthyroidism patients and about 15 patients who later progressed to ophthalmopathy tested prospective prediction of ophthalmopathy. The 95 to 100 discovery patients were divided at random into training and test sets in a 7:3 ratio. Thyroid tissue and blood T-cell repertoires from six Graves' hyperthyroidism patients were also compared in the study. After sampling, hyperthyroidism patients received methimazole starting at 30 mg daily, and ophthalmopathy patients received high-dose intravenous methylprednisolone. TCR Vbeta CDR3 sequencing of some 140 peripheral blood samples (fewer than 45 ophthalmopathy, roughly 72 hyperthyroidism and some 17 progressor patients) is reported in the paper.

Paper-wide results and their limitations: During validation, the model predicted progression to ophthalmopathy a median of approximately 7 months ahead of onset, with more than 55% sensitivity and about 72% specificity. Most expanded thyroid clonotypes (frequency above 0.001) were also detected in blood, a finding suggesting that blood repertoires may reflect thyroid immune responses. Sample size was not statistically predetermined, and investigators were not blinded to group allocation. A model built on a 13 V-J signature distinguished ophthalmopathy from stable hyperthyroidism, reaching over 85% sensitivity and 81.08% specificity in cross-validation and 80%/75% in testing.

Amplification of TCR beta CDR3 regions was carried out from RNA transcripts. The TCR CDR3 was subjected to a first round of RT-PCR using the HTBI primer set and the Qiagen OneStep RT-PCR kit. Libraries were constructed in a second round of multiplex PCR, after which size selection and purification were performed. Libraries were sequenced paired-end with 100 bp reads on an Illumina HiSeq2000. In the paper's pipeline: Raw data were processed with SOAPnuke, discarding reads with adapters, uncalled bases, mean Phred below 15, or no exact constant-primer or identifier match. High-quality paired reads were merged using COPE v1.2.5, and each unique nucleotide sequence was defined as a clonotype. Clonotypes were aligned to IMGT TRBV, TRBD and TRBJ reference segments using MiTCR v1.1. The analysis included only V-J combinations with a frequency above 0.0001, which together covered 99.2% of the repertoires. The TCS score was defined as F50 (clonal expansion) divided by E x V (chaos), with BLOSUM62-based TCRdist calculated between CDR3 peptides within each V-J. Welch's t-statistics and random forest reduced 514 V-J features to 13, which were used in a naive Bayes classifier (R e1071). TCRdb passed the public sequencing reads through fastp at Q25 and MiXCR, retaining productive beta sequences. Rows are unified per CDR3 protein, each entry keeping the most common DNA and genes. TCRdb assigned the V and J calls; the authors' analysis was not used. The sample yields roughly 400,000 distinct CDR3 sequences; 11% to 15% were counted once. Around 28% of the sample lies in the top ten.

Ophthalmopathy patients had moderately to severely active disease, Clinical Activity Score of at least 3, NOSPECS grade of at least 4, and duration under 3 months. Exclusion was applied to patients with uncontrolled infections, other autoimmune diseases, pregnancy or lactation. Diagnoses relied on clinical symptoms, serum thyroxine and TRAb, thyroid ultrasound and orbital computed tomography. Ficoll-Paque density gradient centrifugation was used to isolate PBMCs from about 10 ml of fresh peripheral blood. Trizol reagent was used to extract total RNA, and RNA quality was then checked on an Agilent 2100 Bioanalyzer. In this sample, this clonotype turned up a few times. Its antigen is not yet known. No clone much larger than this one lies a single base away; base qualities are absent. CDR1 is given as SEHNR and CDR2 as FQNEAQ, both from the germline V gene (reference sequence). From the cysteine up to the phenylalanine, the CDR3 has a length of 15 residues. Only the CDR3 DNA stays, 45 bases, in frame from base 1. V is cut by 4 bases and J by 8 bases, and the space between the germline ends is 17 bases.

The sequencing sample was made of blood. The source of this sequence is a man aged 50 or older with Graves' ophthalmopathy. The rearranged segments are TRBV7-9 and TRBJ1-4; possibly the D gene is TRBD1, per 5 matching bases. The DNA sequence is as follows: TGTGCCAGCAGCTCAAACCAGGGACGGTGGGAAAAACTGTTTTTT. It translates to CASSSNQGRWEKLFF.